The source of this T cell receptor (beta chain) is a study of long-term antiretroviral therapy in people with HIV. Study in general: Specimens dating back about a decade before the 2015 immediate-ART recommendation are the oldest included.

Run at survey level, the immunoSEQ assay was version v3.0. Libraries were prepared by immunoSEQ multiplex PCR; TCRdb keeps only in-frame clonotypes and omits some of them. The data contain 15,000 to 20,000 clones, approximately 75% of them singletons. Details on this clone: The antigen is undetermined.

The CDR3 consists of 13 residues. Germline assignment: CDR1 MNHEY and CDR2 SVGAGI. V lost 6 bases to trimming and J lost 3 bases, with 12 bases between them. General study findings and limits: Clones expanded before ART dominated the repertoire at all time points. Although diversity increased after ART, it remained lower than in transplant donor controls.

Sequenced here: unsorted PBMCs, sampled 0.3 years after starting antiretroviral therapy. V gene TRBV6-5 combines with J gene TRBJ2-7; the D gene could be TRBD1 or TRBD2 (5 bases each). The receptor's source is a man between 18 and 35 years old with HIV. CDR3 in amino acids: CASSEGTVYEQYF. DNA of the CDR3: TGTGCCAGCAGCGAAGGGACGGTCTACGAGCAGTACTTC.